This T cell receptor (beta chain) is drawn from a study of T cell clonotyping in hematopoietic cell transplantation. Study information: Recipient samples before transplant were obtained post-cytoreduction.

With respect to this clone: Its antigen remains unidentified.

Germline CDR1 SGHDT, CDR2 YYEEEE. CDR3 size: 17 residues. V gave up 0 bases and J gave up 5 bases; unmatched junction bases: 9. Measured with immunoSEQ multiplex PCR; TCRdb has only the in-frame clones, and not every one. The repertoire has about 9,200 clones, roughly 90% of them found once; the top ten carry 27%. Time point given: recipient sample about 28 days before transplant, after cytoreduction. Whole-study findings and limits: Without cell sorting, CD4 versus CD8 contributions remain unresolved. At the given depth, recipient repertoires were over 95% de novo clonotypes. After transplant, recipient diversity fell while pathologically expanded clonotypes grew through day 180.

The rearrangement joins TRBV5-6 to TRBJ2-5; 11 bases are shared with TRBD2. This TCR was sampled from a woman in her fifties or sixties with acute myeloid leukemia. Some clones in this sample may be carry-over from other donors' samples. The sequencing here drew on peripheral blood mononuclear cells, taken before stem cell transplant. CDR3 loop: CASSLALAGDMGETQYF. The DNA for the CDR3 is TGTGCCAGCAGCTTGGCACTAGCGGGAGATATGGGGGAGACCCAGTACTTC.